Listed below are T cell receptor beta chains from one sample, sequenced in a study of shared clonotypes between healthy human individuals. Only in-frame clones appear in the TCRdb table, and some are missing; sequencing was by immunoSEQ multiplex PCR. The table includes approximately 1,000,000 clones, roughly 80% detected once. Source material: memory CD4+ T cells from PBMCs. The source of these receptors is a man in his late teens or twenties in good health. Some clones in this sample may be carry-over from other donors' samples. Both conserved end residues are part of each CDR3. The D gene is left open where the match is weak. The size entry is marked missing in some rows and otherwise reads once, few, many or a size class.

V	D	length	J	size	DNA	CDR3
TRBV6-5	-	16	TRBJ2-6	-	TGTGCCAGCAGTTACTCGATATACTCTGGGGCCAACGTCCTGACTTTC	CASSYSIYSGANVLTF
TRBV7-3	-	13	TRBJ2-1	-	TGTGCCAGCAGCCCGGACTCCGGAAATGAGCAGTTCTTC	CASSPDSGNEQFF
TRBV7-9	-	13	TRBJ2-5	-	TGTGCCAGCAGCTTAGCAGGGCGAGAGACCCAGTACTTC	CASSLAGRETQYF
TRBV5-1	TRBD2	17	TRBJ2-2	-	TGCGCCAGCAGCTTGCGGCTAGCGGGAGTGGGCACCGGGGAGCTGTTTTTT	CASSLRLAGVGTGELFF
TRBV9	-	14	TRBJ1-2	few	TGTGCCAGCAGCGTAGAGGCAGGGTTCTATGGCTACACCTTC	CASSVEAGFYGYTF
TRBV10-1	-	17	TRBJ1-4	-	TGCGCCAGCAGTGGGCCCCCCCGGACAGAACCTAATGAAAAACTGTTTTTT	CASSGPPRTEPNEKLFF
TRBV7-9	-	11	TRBJ1-1	-	TGTGCCAGCAGCTTTGGGGACGCGGCTTTCTTT	CASSFGDAAFF
TRBV6-1	TRBD1	14	TRBJ1-2	-	TGTGCCAGCAGTGAGCGACAGGGTAACTATGGCTACACCTTC	CASSERQGNYGYTF
TRBV27	-	10	TRBJ1-1	-	TGTGCCAGAAGTGCAGGTGAAGCTTTCTTT	CARSAGEAFF
TRBV7-3	-	14	TRBJ2-1	-	TGTGCCAGCAGCCCCACACTAGAGCACAATGAGCAGTTCTTC	CASSPTLEHNEQFF
TRBV28	TRBD2	13	TRBJ2-3	-	TGTGCCAGCCGCGGGAGGGCCCGGGATACGCAGTATTTT	CASRGRARDTQYF
TRBV11-2	-	15	TRBJ2-7	-	TGTGCCAGCAGACTGGCGGCCGAACCGATATACGAGCAGTACTTC	CASRLAAEPIYEQYF
TRBV9	-	16	TRBJ2-7	-	TGTGCCAGCAGCCCCCGAACCGGGACGGGGACTTACGAGCAGTACTTC	CASSPRTGTGTYEQYF
TRBV28	TRBD1	12	TRBJ1-2	many	TGTGCCAGTGGACAGGAGAACTATGGCTACACCTTC	CASGQENYGYTF
TRBV27	TRBD1	18	TRBJ1-1	-	TGTGCCAGCAGTCCAAGTCCCCACCGGACAGGGATGAACACTGAAGCTTTCTTT	CASSPSPHRTGMNTEAFF
TRBV18	TRBD1	15	TRBJ1-1	few	TGTGCCAGCTCGCCAGACAGGGGCATGAACACTGAAGCTTTCTTT	CASSPDRGMNTEAFF
TRBV18	-	16	TRBJ1-4	-	TGTGCCAGCTCACAAGGGACCTTTGCAACTAATGAAAAACTGTTTTTT	CASSQGTFATNEKLFF